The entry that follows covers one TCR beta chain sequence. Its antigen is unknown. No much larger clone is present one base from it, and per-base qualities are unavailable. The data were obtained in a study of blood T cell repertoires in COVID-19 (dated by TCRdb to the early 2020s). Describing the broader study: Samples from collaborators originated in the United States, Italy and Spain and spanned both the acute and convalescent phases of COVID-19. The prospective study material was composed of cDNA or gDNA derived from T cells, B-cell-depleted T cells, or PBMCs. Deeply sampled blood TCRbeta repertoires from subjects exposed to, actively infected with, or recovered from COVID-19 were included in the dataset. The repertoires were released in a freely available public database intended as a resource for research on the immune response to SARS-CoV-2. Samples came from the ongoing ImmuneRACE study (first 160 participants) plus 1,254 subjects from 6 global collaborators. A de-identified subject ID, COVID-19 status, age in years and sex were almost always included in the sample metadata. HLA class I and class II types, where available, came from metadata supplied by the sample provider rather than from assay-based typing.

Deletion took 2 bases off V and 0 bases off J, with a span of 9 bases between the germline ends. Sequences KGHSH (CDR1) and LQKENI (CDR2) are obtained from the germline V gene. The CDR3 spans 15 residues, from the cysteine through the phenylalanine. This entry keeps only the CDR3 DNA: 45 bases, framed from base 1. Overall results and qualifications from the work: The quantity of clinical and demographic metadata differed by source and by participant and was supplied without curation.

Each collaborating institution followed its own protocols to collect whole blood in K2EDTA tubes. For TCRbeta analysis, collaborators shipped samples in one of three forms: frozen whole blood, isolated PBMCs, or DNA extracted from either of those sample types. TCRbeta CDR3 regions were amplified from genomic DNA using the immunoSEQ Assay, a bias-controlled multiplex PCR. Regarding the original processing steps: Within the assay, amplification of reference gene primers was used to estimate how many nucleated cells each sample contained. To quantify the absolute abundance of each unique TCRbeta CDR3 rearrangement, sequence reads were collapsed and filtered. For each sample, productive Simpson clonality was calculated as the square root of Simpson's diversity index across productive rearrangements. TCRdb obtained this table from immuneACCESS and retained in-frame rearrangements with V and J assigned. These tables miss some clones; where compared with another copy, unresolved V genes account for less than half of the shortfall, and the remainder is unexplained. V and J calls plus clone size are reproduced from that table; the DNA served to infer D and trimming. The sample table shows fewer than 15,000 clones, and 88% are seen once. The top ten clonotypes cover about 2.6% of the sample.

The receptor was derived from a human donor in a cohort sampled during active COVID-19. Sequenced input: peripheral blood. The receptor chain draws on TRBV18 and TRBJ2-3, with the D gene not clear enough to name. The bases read TGTGCCAGCTCACCAGGCGGCCATAGCACAGATACGCAGTATTTT. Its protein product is CASSPGGHSTDTQYF.